One sample yielded the 8 T cell receptor beta chains listed below, sequenced in a study of T-cell memory formation after mild COVID-19. TCRdb called the 5' RACE reads again in MiXCR, with one record for every CDR3 protein. Of 300,000 to 400,000 distinct CDR3 sequences in the sample, roughly an eighth were seen once. Sequencing input: PBMCs or a T cell subset sorted from them (not recorded which). The receptors derive from a man between 18 and 35 years old who had mild COVID-19 (a few samples of this study predate the infection). Cell type and time point are not known.

V usage is TRBV9 and J usage is TRBJ2-3, with no clear D. The CDR3 sequence is 13 residues long. V lost 0 bases, J lost 6 bases, and 8 bases lay in between. The germline gives CDR1 SGDLS, CDR2 YYNGEE. CDR3 in amino acids: CASSVADWDTQYF. The CDR3 nucleotides are TGTGCCAGCAGCGTAGCTGACTGGGATACGCAGTATTTT.

The chain uses TRBV29-1 and TRBJ2-1, with TRBD1 matching 10 bases. The length of the CDR3 is 14 residues. V shed 7 bases and J 4 bases; nucleotides not matched to a gene: 7. CDR1 and CDR2 (germline): SQVTM, ANQGSEA. For the CDR3, the DNA is TGCAGCGGTCGACAGGGGGCGAGGTACAATGAGCAGTTCTTC. Protein sequence: CSGRQGARYNEQFF.

There are a few counts of this clonotype. The gene calls are TRBV20-1 and TRBJ2-7; either TRBD1 or TRBD2 may supply D (9 bases each). Germline V gene sequence: CDR1 DFQATT, CDR2 SNEGSKA (reference sequence). V was clipped by 3 bases and J by 0 bases, with 24 bases between them. This CDR3 is built from 18 residues. The CDR3 DNA sequence: TGCAGTGCTAGGGGGACAGGGTGGGTTAGCGGGAGCTCCTACGAGCAGTACTTC. Translation: CSARGTGWVSGSSYEQYF.

As to this clonotype: A much larger clone differs from this one at a single base, so this may be a read error. The chain links TRBV7-2 to TRBJ2-1; 11 nucleotides align to TRBD1. CDR1 and CDR2 from the germline V gene are SGHTA and FQGNSA. There are 14 residues in the CDR3. CDR3 in amino acids: CSSSRDRGNNEQFF. The CDR3 DNA reads TGTTCCAGCAGCCGGGACAGGGGGAACAATGAGCAGTTCTTC.

This clonotype showed up just a few times. The genes are TRBV5-5 and TRBJ1-2; perhaps TRBD1 as D (5 bases). CDR3 size: 18 residues. Per the germline V gene, CDR1 is SGHKS and CDR2 is YYEKEE (reference sequence). V lost 4 bases, J lost 3 bases, and 25 bases lay in between. The CDR3 reads CASSPGPTQRANDYGYTF. CDR3 DNA sequence: TGTGCCAGCAGCCCGGGGCCCACGCAAAGGGCGAACGACTATGGCTACACCTTC.

There are many counts of this clonotype. V usage is TRBV3-1 and J usage is TRBJ2-1, with 9 bases identical to TRBD2. The germline gives CDR1 LGHDT, CDR2 YNNKEL (reference sequence). Unmatched junction bases numbered 6, after V lost 2 bases and J lost 4 bases. This CDR3 comprises 16 residues. The chain's CDR3 is CASSQLPGLAYNEQFF. The CDR3 region has the DNA TGTGCCAGCAGCCAATTACCGGGACTAGCTTACAATGAGCAGTTCTTC.

This clonotype was counted only a few times. CDR3 bases: TGTGCCAGCAGCTTAGTTAGCGGGGGACTTAATGAGCAGTTCTTC. Translating gives CASSLVSGGLNEQFF. The V gene is TRBV7-2, the J gene TRBJ2-1; 9 nucleotides agree with TRBD2. Germline CDR1 reads SGHTA; CDR2 reads FQGNSA. V shed 1 base, J shed 7 bases, and the junction held 5 bases outside the gene matches. The length of the CDR3 is 15 residues.

A few counts support this clonotype. The CDR3 here is CASSPGDRVSEQFF. The CDR3 coding sequence is TGTGCCAGCAGCCCGGGGGACAGGGTTAGTGAGCAGTTCTTC. The rearrangement links TRBV11-2 to TRBJ2-1; 9 nucleotides match TRBD1. This CDR3 contains 14 residues. Germline lookup yields CDR1 SGHAT and CDR2 FQNNGV. Trimming took 5 bases from V and 9 from J; bases not matched to a gene: 8.